The 7 T cell receptor beta chains below were found in one sample sequenced in a study of cytomegalovirus exposure and HLA in healthy donors (dated by TCRdb to 2017 to 2019). The library relied on the immunoSEQ multiplex PCR assay. For the multiplex PCR, a mixture combining 60 forward primers for TCR Vbeta segments and 13 reverse primers for TCR Jbeta segments was used. TCRdb provides this immuneACCESS table in a form limited to in-frame rearrangements. Some clones are lacking; in checked studies, under half of them reflect an unresolved V gene, and why the rest are absent is not known. The data table for this sample lists roughly 40,000 clones. Of the sample, approximately 9% falls within the top ten clones. The sample comprised PBMCs. These receptors originate from a man aged 35 to 55 in good health and CMV-seropositive.

The chain couples TRBV7-9 to TRBJ2-3, with D possibly TRBD2 on 6 matching bases. Trimming removed 7 bases at V and 7 bases at J, with 18 bases between. The CDR3 is made up of 14 amino acids. Germline V gene lookup returns CDR1 SEHNR and CDR2 FQNEAQ (reference sequence). The CDR3, as DNA: TGTGCCAGCACCTCGCCCCCGGGGGAATATACGCAGTATTTT. It yields the protein CASTSPPGEYTQYF.

This CDR3 reads CASSSRASNYGYTF. In DNA, the CDR3 is TGTGCCAGCAGTAGCAGGGCATCTAACTATGGCTACACCTTC. V and J are TRBV6-6 and TRBJ1-2, with a weak D call TRBD1 (5 bases). Germline assignment: CDR1 MNHNY and CDR2 SVGAGI (reference sequence). V was pared by 5 bases and J by 0 bases, with 10 bases between. The CDR3 length is 14 residues.

The rearrangement links TRBV14 to TRBJ2-7; 7 bases are a match to TRBD2. CDR3 length: 19 residues. Germline V lookup: CDR1 SGHDN, CDR2 FVKESK. The V and J ends lost 8 bases and 0 bases, in that order; junction bases with no gene match: 22. This chain's CDR3 is CASGPVGLAGHLSSYEQYF. DNA of the CDR3: TGTGCCAGCGGCCCGGTGGGTTTAGCGGGCCACCTGAGCTCCTACGAGCAGTACTTC.

The V and J genes are TRBV7-2 and TRBJ1-2, with 8 bases lining up with TRBD1. With V trimmed by 8 bases and J by 4 bases, 6 bases remained unmatched. Looked up from germline, CDR1 is SGHTA and CDR2 is FQGNSA. The CDR3 length is 13 residues. CDR3 amino acids: CASRKQGVYGYTF. Here the CDR3 DNA reads TGTGCCAGCCGCAAACAGGGGGTCTATGGCTACACCTTC.

This chain links TRBV11-2 with TRBJ1-4; D is uncertain. V lost 5 bases and J 0 bases, leaving 10 bases between the germline ends. Looked up from germline, CDR1 is SGHAT and CDR2 is FQNNGV. CDR3 size: 15 residues. The CDR3 region is CASSIHGSTNEKLFF. As DNA, the CDR3 is TGTGCCAGCAGCATACACGGGTCAACTAATGAAAAACTGTTTTTT.

V usage is TRBV5-4 and J usage is TRBJ2-7, with 8 bases identical to TRBD2. Germline trimming cut 7 bases from V and 2 bases from J; bases unmatched to any gene: 5. The CDR3 runs to 13 residues. In germline, CDR1 is SGHNT, CDR2 YYREEE (reference sequence). CDR3 coding DNA: TGTGCCAGCGGGATAGCGGGAACCTACGAGCAGTACTTC. It codes for CASGIAGTYEQYF. The full variable domain, with the rest looked up from reference TRBV5-4 and TRBJ2-7, is ETGVTQSPTHLIKTRGQQVTLRCSSQSGHNTVSWYQQALGQGPQFIFQYYREEENGRGNFPPRFSGLQFPNYSSELNVNALELDDSALYLCASGIAGTYEQYFGPGTRLTVT.

The chain carries TRBV9 and TRBJ2-3; D might be TRBD2 (5 bases). Germline V lookup: CDR1 SGDLS, CDR2 YYNGEE. V gave up 4 bases and J gave up 2 bases, with 8 bases separating them. The CDR3 totals 13 residues. Here the CDR3 reads CASSWEITDTQYF. The CDR3 nucleotides are TGTGCCAGCAGCTGGGAGATCACAGATACGCAGTATTTT. Combining the CDR3 with reference TRBV9 and TRBJ2-3 gives the whole variable domain DSGVTQTPKHLITATGQRVTLRCSPRSGDLSVYWYQQSLDQGLQFLIQYYNGEERAKGNILERFSAQQFPDLHSELNLSSLELGDSALYFCASSWEITDTQYFGPGTRLTVL.